The clone carrying this T cell receptor beta chain turned up a few times. Stated time point: pre-sensitization, week 0. As for treatment: therapeutic diphenylcyclopropenone sensitization with weekly scalp DPC. TCRdb itself ran the RACE reads through MiXCR, one entry per CDR3 protein. Of approximately 260,000 distinct CDR3 sequences in the sample, approximately 8% were seen once. This sample is drawn from a study of human T cells and chemical hapten exposure. This CDR3 is 16 amino acids long. Germline assignment: CDR1 LGHNA and CDR2 YSLEER. V lost 1 base and J lost 0, with 11 bases in between. The receptor was derived from a man aged 18 to 29 with alopecia areata. Some clones in this sample may be carry-over from other donors' samples. The J gene is TRBJ2-3, the V gene TRBV4-3, with unresolved D. The specimen comprised whole blood, sampled in connection with sensitization to the hapten diphenylcyclopropenone (DPC). DNA of the CDR3: TGCGCCAGCAGCCAAGCCGCGAGGATAAGCACAGATACGCAGTATTTT. Translated, it gives CASSQAARISTDTQYF.